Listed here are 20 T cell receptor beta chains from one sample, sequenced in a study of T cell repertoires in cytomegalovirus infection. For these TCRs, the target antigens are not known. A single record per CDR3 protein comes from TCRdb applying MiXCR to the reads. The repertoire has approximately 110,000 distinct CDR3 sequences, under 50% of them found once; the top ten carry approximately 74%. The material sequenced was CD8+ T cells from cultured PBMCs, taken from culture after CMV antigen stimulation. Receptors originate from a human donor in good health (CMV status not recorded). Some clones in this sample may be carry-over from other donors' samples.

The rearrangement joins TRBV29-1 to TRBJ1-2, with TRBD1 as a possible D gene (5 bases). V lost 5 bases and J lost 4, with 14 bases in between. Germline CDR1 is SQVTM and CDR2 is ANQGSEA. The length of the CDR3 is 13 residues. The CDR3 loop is CSVLPGGIYGYTF. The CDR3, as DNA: TGCAGCGTTCTGCCCGGGGGGATCTATGGCTACACCTTC.

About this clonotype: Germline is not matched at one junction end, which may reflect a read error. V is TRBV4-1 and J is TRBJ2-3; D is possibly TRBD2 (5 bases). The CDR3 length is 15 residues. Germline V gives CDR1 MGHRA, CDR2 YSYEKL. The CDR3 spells CASSQERRVSDTQYF. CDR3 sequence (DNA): TGTGCCAGCAGCCAAGAAAGGCGGGTTTCAGATACGCAGTATTTT.

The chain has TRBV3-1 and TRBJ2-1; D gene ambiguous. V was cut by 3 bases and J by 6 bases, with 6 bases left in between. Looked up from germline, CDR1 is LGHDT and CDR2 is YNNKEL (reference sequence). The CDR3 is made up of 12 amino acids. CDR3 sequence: CASSQSSNEQFF. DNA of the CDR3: TGTGCCAGCAGCCAGTCTAGCAATGAGCAGTTCTTC.

CDR3 sequence: CSVWEAGELFF. The CDR3 DNA sequence: TGCAGCGTTTGGGAGGCCGGGGAGCTGTTTTTT. The chain combines TRBV29-1 with TRBJ2-2, with D possibly being TRBD2 (6 bases). Germline CDR1 is SQVTM and CDR2 is ANQGSEA. The CDR3 has 11 amino acids. The V gene lost 5 bases and the J gene lost 6 bases, with 7 bases spanning the gap.

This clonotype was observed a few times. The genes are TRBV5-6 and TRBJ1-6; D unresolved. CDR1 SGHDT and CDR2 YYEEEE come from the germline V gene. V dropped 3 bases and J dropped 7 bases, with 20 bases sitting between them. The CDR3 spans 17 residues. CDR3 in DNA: TGTGCCAGCAGCTCCCCCCGGGAGGTGAGCGTAAATTCACCCCTCCACTTT. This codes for CASSSPREVSVNSPLHF.

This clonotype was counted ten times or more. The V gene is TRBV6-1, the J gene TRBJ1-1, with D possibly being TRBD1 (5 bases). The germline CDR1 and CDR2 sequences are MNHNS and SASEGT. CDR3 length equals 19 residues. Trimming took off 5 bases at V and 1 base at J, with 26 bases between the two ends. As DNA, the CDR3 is TGTGCCAGCAGTTCACCTTCTCGTGCCCGTGGGACCAAGAACACTGAAGCTTTCTTT. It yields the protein CASSSPSRARGTKNTEAFF.

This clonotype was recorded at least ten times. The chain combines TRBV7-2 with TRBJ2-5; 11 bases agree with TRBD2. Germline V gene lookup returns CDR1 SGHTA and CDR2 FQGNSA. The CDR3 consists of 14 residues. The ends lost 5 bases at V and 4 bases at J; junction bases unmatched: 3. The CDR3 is CASSVTSGGETQYF. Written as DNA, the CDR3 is TGTGCCAGCAGCGTAACTAGCGGGGGAGAGACCCAGTACTTC.

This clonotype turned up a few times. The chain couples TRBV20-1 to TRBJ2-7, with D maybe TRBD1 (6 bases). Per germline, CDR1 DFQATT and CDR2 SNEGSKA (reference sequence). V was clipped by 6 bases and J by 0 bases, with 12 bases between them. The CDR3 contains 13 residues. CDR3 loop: CSAVDRSSYEQYF. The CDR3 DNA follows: TGCAGTGCAGTTGACAGGAGCTCCTACGAGCAGTACTTC.

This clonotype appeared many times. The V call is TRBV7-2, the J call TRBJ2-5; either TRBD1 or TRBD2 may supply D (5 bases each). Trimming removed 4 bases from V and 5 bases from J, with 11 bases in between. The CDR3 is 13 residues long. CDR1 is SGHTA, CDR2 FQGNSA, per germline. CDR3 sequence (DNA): TGTGCCAGCAGCTCAGATGGGGGTGAGACCCAGTACTTC. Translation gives CASSSDGGETQYF.

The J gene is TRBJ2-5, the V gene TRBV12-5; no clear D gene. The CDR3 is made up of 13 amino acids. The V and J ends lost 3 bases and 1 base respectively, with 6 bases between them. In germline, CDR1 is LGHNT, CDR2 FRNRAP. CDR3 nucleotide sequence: TGTGCTAGTGGTTTTGCCCTCCAAGAGACCCAGTACTTC. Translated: CASGFALQETQYF.

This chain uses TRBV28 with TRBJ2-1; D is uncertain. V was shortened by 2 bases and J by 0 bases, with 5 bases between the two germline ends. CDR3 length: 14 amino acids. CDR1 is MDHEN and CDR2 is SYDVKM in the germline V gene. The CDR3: CASSLTRSYNEQFF. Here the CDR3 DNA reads TGTGCCAGCAGTTTAACCCGCTCCTACAATGAGCAGTTCTTC.

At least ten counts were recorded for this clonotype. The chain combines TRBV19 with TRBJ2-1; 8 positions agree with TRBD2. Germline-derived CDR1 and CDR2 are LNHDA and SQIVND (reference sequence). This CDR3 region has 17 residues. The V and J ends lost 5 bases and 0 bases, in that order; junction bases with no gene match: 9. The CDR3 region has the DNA TGTGCCAGTAGTCGCGCCGGGGGGGGGAGCTCCTACAATGAGCAGTTCTTC. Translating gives CASSRAGGGSSYNEQFF.

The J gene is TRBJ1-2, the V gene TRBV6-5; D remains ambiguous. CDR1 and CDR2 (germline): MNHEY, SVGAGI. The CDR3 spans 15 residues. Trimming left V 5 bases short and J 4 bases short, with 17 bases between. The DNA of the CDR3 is TGTGCCAGCAGTCTGGCCGCGGAGGAGATCTATGGCTACACCTTC. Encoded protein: CASSLAAEEIYGYTF.

The DNA for the CDR3 is TGTGCCAGCAGCCCGCGACTAGCGGGGGTACTCACAGATACGCAGTATTTT. This gives the protein CASSPRLAGVLTDTQYF. The chain has TRBV7-8 and TRBJ2-3, with TRBD2 matching over 12 bases. Germline lookup yields CDR1 SGHVS and CDR2 FQNEAQ. This CDR3 is built from 17 residues. The V gene end was trimmed by 5 bases and the J gene end by 2 bases; junction bases not matched to a gene: 8.

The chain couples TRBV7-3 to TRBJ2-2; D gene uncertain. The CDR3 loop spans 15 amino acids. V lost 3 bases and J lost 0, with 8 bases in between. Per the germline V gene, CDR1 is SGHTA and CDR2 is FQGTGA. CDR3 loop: CASSFSSANTGELFF. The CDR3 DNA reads TGTGCCAGCAGCTTCTCTAGTGCGAACACCGGGGAGCTGTTTTTT. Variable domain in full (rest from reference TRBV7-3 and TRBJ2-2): GAGVSQTPSNKVTEKGKYVELRCDPISGHTALYWYRQSLGQGPEFLIYFQGTGAADDSGLPNDRFFAVRPEGSVSTLKIQRTERGDSAVYLCASSFSSANTGELFFGEGSRLTVL.

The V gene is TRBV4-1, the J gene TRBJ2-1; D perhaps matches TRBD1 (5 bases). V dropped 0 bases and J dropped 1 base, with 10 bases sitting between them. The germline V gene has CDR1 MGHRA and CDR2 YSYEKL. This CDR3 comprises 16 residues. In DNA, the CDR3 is TGCGCCAGCAGCCAAGAAGACAGTCTTTCCTACAATGAGCAGTTCTTC. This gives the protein CASSQEDSLSYNEQFF.

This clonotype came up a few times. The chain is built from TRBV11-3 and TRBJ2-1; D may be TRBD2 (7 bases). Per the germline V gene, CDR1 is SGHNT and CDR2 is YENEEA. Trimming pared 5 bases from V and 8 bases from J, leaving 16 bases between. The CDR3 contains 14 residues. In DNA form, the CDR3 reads TGTGCCAGCAGCCCCCCTGGGGGGGGCGATGAGCAGTTCTTC. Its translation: CASSPPGGGDEQFF.

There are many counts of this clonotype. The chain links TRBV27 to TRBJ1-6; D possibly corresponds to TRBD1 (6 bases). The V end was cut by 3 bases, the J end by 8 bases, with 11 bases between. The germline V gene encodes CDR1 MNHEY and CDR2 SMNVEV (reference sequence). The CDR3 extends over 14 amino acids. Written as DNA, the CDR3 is TGTGCCAGCAGTTTTGGGGGACAATATTCACCCCTCCACTTT. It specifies CASSFGGQYSPLHF.

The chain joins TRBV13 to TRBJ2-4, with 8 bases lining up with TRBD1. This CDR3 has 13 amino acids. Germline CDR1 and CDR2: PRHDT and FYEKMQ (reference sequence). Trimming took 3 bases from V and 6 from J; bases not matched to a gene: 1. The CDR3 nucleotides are TGTGCCAGCAGCTTTGGACAGGGAAACATTCAGTACTTC. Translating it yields CASSFGQGNIQYF.

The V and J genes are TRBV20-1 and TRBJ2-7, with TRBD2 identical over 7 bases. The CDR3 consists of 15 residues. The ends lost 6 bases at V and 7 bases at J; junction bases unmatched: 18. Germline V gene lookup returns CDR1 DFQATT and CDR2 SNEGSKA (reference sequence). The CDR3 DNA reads TGCAGTGCCCGGGTGAGGGACTACGGGGGTGGTGAGCAGTACTTC. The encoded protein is CSARVRDYGGGEQYF.